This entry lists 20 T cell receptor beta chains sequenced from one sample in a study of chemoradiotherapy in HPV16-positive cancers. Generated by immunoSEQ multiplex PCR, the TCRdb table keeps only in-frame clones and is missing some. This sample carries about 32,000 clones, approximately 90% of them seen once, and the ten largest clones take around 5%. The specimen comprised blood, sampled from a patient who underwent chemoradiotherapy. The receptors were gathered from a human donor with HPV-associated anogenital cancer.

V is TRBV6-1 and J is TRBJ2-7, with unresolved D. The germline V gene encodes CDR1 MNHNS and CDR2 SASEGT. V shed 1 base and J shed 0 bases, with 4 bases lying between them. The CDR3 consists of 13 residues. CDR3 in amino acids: CASSEGYSYEQYF. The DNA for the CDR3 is TGTGCCAGCAGTGAAGGTTACTCCTACGAGCAGTACTTC.

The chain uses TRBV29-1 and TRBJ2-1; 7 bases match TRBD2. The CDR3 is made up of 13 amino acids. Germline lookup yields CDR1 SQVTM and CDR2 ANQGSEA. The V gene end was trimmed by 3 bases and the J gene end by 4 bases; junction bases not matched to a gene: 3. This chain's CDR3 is CSVETSKYNEQFF. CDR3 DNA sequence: TGCAGCGTTGAGACTAGCAAATACAATGAGCAGTTCTTC.

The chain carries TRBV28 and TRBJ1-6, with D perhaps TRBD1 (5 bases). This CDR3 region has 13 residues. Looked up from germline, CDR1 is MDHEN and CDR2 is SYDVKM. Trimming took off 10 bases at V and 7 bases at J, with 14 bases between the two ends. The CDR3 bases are TGTGCCACCAAATTGGGGCAGAATTCACCCCTCCACTTT. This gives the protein CATKLGQNSPLHF.

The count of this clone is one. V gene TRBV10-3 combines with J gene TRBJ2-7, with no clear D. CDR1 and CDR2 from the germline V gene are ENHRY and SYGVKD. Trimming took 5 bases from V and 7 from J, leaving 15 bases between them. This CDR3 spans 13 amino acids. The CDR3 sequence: CAISNSHSREQYF. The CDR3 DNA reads TGTGCCATCAGTAACTCCCACTCTCGAGAGCAGTACTTC.

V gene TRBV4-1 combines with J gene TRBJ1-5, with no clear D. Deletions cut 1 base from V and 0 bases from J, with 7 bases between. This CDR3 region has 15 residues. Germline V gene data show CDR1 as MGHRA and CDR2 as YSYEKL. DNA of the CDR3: TGCGCCAGCAGCCAAGCAGATTATAGCAATCAGCCCCAGCATTTT. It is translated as CASSQADYSNQPQHF.

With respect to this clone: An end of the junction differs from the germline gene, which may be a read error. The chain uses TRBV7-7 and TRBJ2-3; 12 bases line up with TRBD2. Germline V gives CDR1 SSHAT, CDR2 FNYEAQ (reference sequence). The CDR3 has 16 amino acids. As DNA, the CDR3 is TGTGCTAGCAGCTTACTAGCGGGGGGTCCTCCCAATACGCAGTATTTT. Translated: CASSLLAGGPPNTQYF.

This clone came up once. This chain's CDR3 is CASSFVLPGTGNEKLFF. CDR3 nucleotide sequence: TGTGCCAGCAGTTTTGTGCTCCCCGGGACAGGGAACGAAAAACTGTTTTTT. V usage is TRBV28 and J usage is TRBJ1-4, with 9 bases aligning to TRBD1. CDR1 is MDHEN and CDR2 is SYDVKM in the germline V gene. CDR3 length: 17 amino acids. Trimming cost V 3 bases and J 8 bases; bases outside gene matches: 13. Combining the CDR3 with reference TRBV28 and TRBJ1-4 gives the whole variable domain DVKVTQSSRYLVKRTGEKVFLECVQDMDHENMFWYRQDPGLGLRLIYFSYDVKMKEKGDIPEGYSVSREKKERFSLILESASTNQTSMYLCASSFVLPGTGNEKLFFGSGTQLSVL.

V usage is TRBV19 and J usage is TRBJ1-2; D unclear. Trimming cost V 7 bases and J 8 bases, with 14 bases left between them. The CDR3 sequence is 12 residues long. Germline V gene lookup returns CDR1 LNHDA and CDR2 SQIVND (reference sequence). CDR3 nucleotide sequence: TGTGCCAGTACCGGCGCGGCCAGAGGCTACACCTTC. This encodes CASTGAARGYTF.

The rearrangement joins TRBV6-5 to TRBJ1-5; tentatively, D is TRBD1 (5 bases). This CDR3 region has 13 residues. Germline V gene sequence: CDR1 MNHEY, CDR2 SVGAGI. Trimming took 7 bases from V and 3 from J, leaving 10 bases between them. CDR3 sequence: CASIPGFNQPQHF. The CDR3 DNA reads TGTGCCAGCATTCCAGGGTTCAATCAGCCCCAGCATTTT.

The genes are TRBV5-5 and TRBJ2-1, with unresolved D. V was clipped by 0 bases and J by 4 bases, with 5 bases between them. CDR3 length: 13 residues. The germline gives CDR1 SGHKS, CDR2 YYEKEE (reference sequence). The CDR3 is CASSLEDYNEQFF. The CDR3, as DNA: TGTGCCAGCAGCTTGGAGGATTACAATGAGCAGTTCTTC.

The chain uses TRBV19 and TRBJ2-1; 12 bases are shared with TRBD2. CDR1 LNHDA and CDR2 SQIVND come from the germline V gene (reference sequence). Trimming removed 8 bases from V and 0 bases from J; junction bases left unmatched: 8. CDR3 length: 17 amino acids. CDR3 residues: CASSGTSGRHSYNEQFF. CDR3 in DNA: TGTGCCAGTTCCGGGACTAGCGGGCGACACTCCTACAATGAGCAGTTCTTC.

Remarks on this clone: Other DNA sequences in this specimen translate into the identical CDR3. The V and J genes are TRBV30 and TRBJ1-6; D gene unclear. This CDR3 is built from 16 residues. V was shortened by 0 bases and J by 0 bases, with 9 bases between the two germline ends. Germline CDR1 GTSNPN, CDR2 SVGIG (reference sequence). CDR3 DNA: TGTGCCTGGAGTGTACTGGGGAGCTCCTATAATTCACCCCTCCACTTT. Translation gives CAWSVLGSSYNSPLHF.

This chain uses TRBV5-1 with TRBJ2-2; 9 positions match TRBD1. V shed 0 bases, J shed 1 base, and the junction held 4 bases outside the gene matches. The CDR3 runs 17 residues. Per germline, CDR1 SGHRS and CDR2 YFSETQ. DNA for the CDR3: TGCGCCAGCAGCTTGGCCCTGGGACAGGGGAACACCGGGGAGCTGTTTTTT. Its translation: CASSLALGQGNTGELFF.

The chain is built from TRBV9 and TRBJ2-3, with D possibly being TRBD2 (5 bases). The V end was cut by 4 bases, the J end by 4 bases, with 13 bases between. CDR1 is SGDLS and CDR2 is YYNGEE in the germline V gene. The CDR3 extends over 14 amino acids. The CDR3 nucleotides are TGTGCCAGCAGCCCGGGAATAGGACCAGATACGCAGTATTTT. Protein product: CASSPGIGPDTQYF.

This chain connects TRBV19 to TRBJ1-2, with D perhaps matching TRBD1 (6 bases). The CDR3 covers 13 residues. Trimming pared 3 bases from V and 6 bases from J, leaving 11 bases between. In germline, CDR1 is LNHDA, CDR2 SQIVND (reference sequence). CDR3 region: CASSMYRENGYTF. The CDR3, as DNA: TGTGCCAGTAGTATGTACAGGGAGAATGGCTACACCTTC. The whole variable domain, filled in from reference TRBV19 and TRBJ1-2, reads DGGITQSPKYLFRKEGQNVTLSCEQNLNHDAMYWYRQDPGQGLRLIYYSQIVNDFQKGDIAEGYSVSREKKESFPLTVTSAQKNPTAFYLCASSMYRENGYTFGSGTRLTVV.

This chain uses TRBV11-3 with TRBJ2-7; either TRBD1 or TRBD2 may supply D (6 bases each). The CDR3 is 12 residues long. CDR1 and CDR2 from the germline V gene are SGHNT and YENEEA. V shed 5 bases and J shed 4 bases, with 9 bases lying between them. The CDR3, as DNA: TGTGCCAGCAGCCGAGGGGGGTACGAGCAGTACTTC. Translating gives CASSRGGYEQYF.

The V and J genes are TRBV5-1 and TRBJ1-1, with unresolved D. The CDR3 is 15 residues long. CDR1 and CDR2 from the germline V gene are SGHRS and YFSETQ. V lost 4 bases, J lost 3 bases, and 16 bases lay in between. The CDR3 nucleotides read TGCGCCAGCAGCGCAGAGTGGACCCCCCACACTGAAGCTTTCTTT. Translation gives CASSAEWTPHTEAFF.

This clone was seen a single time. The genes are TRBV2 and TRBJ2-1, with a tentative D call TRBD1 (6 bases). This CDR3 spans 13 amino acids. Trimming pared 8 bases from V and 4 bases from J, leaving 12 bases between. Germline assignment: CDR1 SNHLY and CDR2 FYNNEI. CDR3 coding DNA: TGTGCCAGCCTCATGACAGGTTACAATGAGCAGTTCTTC. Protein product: CASLMTGYNEQFF.

CDR3 region: CASSLDRSTQYF. The CDR3, as DNA: TGTGCCAGCAGTTTGGACAGGTCAACGCAGTATTTT. The gene calls are TRBV28 and TRBJ2-3, with 7 bases fitting TRBD1. V lost 3 bases and J lost 9; bases outside the gene matches: 3. Germline-derived CDR1 and CDR2 are MDHEN and SYDVKM. The CDR3 runs 12 residues.

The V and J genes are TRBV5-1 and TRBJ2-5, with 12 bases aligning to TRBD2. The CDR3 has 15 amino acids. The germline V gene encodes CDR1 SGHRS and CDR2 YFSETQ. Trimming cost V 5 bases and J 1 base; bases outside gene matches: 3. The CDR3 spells CASRGTSGPQETQYF. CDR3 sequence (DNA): TGCGCCAGCAGGGGGACTAGCGGGCCCCAAGAGACCCAGTACTTC.